This TCR beta chain was identified during a study of siplizumab effects on memory and regulatory T cells. Broader study findings: The diversity of naive T cells seemed greater than that of memory cells, and their alloresponse contribution seemed major. Sequences that were alloreactive and traceable to unstimulated CD4+ memory cells were significantly reduced by siplizumab. Naive-or-memory phenotypes were unassignable for roughly 80-96% of proliferating CD4+ or CD8+ clones. Confirmation that proliferating Tregs from siplizumab cultures had suppressive function was not obtained.

CDR1 is MGHRA and CDR2 is YSYEKL in the germline V gene. CDR3 length: 17 residues. Trimming removed 1 base from V and 0 bases from J, with 13 bases in between. This table comes from immunoSEQ multiplex PCR, and its TCRdb copy is limited to in-frame clones, with some not included. Of around 68,000 clones in the sample, 88% were seen once. As for this clone: The antigen remains undetermined.

This TCR was recovered from a human donor in good health. The chain has TRBV4-1 and TRBJ1-5, with a possible D match to TRBD1 (5 bases). Source material: Tregs sorted from blood. The CDR3 region has the DNA TGCGCCAGCAGCCAAGGCCCAGGGCTGTATAGCAATCAGCCCCAGCATTTT. Amino acid sequence: CASSQGPGLYSNQPQHF.